This T cell receptor (beta chain) was observed in a study of blood T cells in healthy people across ages. Study-level results: Among T cells, TCR beta diversity per million cells dropped roughly linearly as age rose. More naive CD4+ cells and higher diversity marked long-lived donors relative to aged donors. A strong correlation between TCR beta diversity and naive T cell percentage was seen.

Together with a sample-barcoded 5' primer, a J-beta primer mix was included in a second PCR lasting roughly 6 to 12 cycles. MiXCR was run by TCRdb on the 5' RACE reads, yielding one entry per CDR3 protein. The sample contains about 770,000 distinct CDR3 sequences, more than 40% of which appear only once. Trimming removed 0 bases from V and 14 bases from J, with 20 bases in between. Looked up from germline, CDR1 is DFQATT and CDR2 is SNEGSKA (reference sequence). CDR3 length: 14 amino acids. About this clonotype itself: Antigen: not known.

Sequencing was carried out using blood. The chain employs TRBV20-1 and TRBJ2-1; perhaps D is TRBD1 or TRBD2 (5 bases each). This receptor was identified in a man aged 60 to 75 in good health. CDR3 sequence reads: CSAREVLGAGSEFF. CDR3 in DNA: TGCAGTGCTAGAGAAGTGCTGGGAGCAGGGTCGGAGTTCTTC.